This is a list of T cell receptor beta chains from one sample in a study of spatial heterogeneity in lung cancer. TCRdb itself ran the 5' RACE reads through MiXCR, one entry per CDR3 protein. The data contain about 14,000 distinct CDR3 sequences, 3.2% of them singletons. This material consisted of lung tumor tissue, taken at surgery. These receptors were collected from a male donor with early-stage non-small cell lung cancer. The conserved cysteine and the conserved F or W are not part of the CDR3 here. D genes are given only for firm matches. The size of a clone is reported for some rows only, either as once, few or many, or as a class for expanded clones.

abundance	d_gene	len	v_gene	j_gene	CDR3aa
.	.	11	TRBV3-2	TRBJ1-2	ASSQKTGNGYT
many	TRBD1	12	TRBV6-5	TRBJ2-2	ASSYGQGSGELF
medium-sized	TRBD1	14	TRBV5-5	TRBJ1-4	ASSSGQGAEGEKLF
many	.	11	TRBV28	TRBJ2-7	ASRPRDPRAQY
.	TRBD1	16	TRBV7-2	TRBJ2-6	ASSPSGTGGFGANVLT
medium-sized	TRBD1	13	TRBV20-1	TRBJ2-4	SARDPGRGKNIQY
many	.	11	TRBV7-3	TRBJ1-1	ASSLQGNTEAF
many	.	11	TRBV4-1	TRBJ2-7	ASSQVQGYEQY
many	TRBD2	17	TRBV4-2	TRBJ2-4	ASSQDGTGRGGRKNIQY
many	.	12	TRBV5-1	TRBJ2-5	ASSRPQGQETQY
many	.	12	TRBV5-1	TRBJ1-1	ASSLSPRNTEAF
medium-sized	.	11	TRBV2	TRBJ1-2	ASLMAIGYGYT
many	TRBD2	11	TRBV20-1	TRBJ2-7	SADGGVAYEQY
medium-sized	TRBD1	13	TRBV25-1	TRBJ1-2	ASSESNRDSYGYT
many	TRBD2	12	TRBV28	TRBJ2-7	ASTTGTSVPEQY
many	TRBD1	13	TRBV7-9	TRBJ2-7	ASSWRTGRSYEQY
many	TRBD2	12	TRBV24-1	TRBJ2-3	ATTAAGGTDTQY
many	.	12	TRBV7-2	TRBJ2-5	ASSSLGPGKTQY
many	TRBD2	12	TRBV28	TRBJ2-7	ASSRRAGGDEQY
many	TRBD2	13	TRBV6-6	TRBJ2-5	ASSWTSGGKETQY
many	TRBD2	13	TRBV6-1	TRBJ2-7	ASSGLAGAVYEQY
medium-sized	TRBD2	13	TRBV7-2	TRBJ2-7	ASSAGTSAPSGQY
many	TRBD1	14	TRBV20-1	TRBJ1-5	SARRQPGGMGQPQH
many	.	11	TRBV2	TRBJ1-5	ASSDRENQPQH
many	.	12	TRBV7-9	TRBJ1-1	ASSLGHGGSEAF
many	.	12	TRBV28	TRBJ2-5	ASSLTGMGETQY
.	TRBD2	14	TRBV5-4	TRBJ2-2	ASSVQRGGLIGELF
many	.	14	TRBV9	TRBJ1-3	ASSVDPTGSGNTIY
medium-sized	.	10	TRBV20-1	TRBJ2-3	SARGSTDTQY
many	TRBD1	13	TRBV7-8	TRBJ1-2	ASSLGVGQGAGYT
many	TRBD2	14	TRBV11-2	TRBJ2-1	ASSFRTSGGYNEQF
many	.	11	TRBV3-1	TRBJ2-3	ASSLKGLDTQY
many	TRBD1	12	TRBV28	TRBJ2-2	AIGTGLNTGELF
many	TRBD1	12	TRBV18	TRBJ1-1	ASSPAQGSTEAF
medium-sized	TRBD1	15	TRBV27	TRBJ1-5	ASSHGRGQGRIQPQH
many	TRBD2	12	TRBV28	TRBJ2-5	ASSYGLVGETQY
few	TRBD1	13	TRBV7-7	TRBJ2-5	ASSSGIHRGETQY
many	.	12	TRBV3-1	TRBJ1-6	ASSPGRINSPLH
medium-sized	.	14	TRBV29-1	TRBJ2-6	SVDTGDISGANVLT
many	.	11	TRBV6-5	TRBJ1-5	ASSYDRNQPQH
few	.	16	TRBV24-1	TRBJ2-1	ATSDIRALPGSYNEQF
many	.	10	TRBV19	TRBJ2-7	ASSHRNYEQY
many	TRBD1	11	TRBV3-1	TRBJ2-7	ASSQGQGLRLH
.	.	13	TRBV11-2	TRBJ1-4	ERRLEWENNEKMF
many	TRBD1	13	TRBV27	TRBJ1-6	ASSLWTGLASPLH
many	.	13	TRBV2	TRBJ2-3	ASSEWGRSTDTQY
medium-sized	TRBD1	15	TRBV28	TRBJ1-1	ASSLPTGGPLNTEAF
large	TRBD1	13	TRBV9	TRBJ2-5	ASSDFRQGGETQY
many	TRBD1	12	TRBV24-1	TRBJ2-5	ATRDREVKETQY
many	.	15	TRBV7-9	TRBJ2-1	ASSASLGQGDSNEQF
many	.	14	TRBV15	TRBJ1-3	ATSRDRLVSGNTIY
many	.	11	TRBV19	TRBJ2-5	ASSSPGLEAQY
few	.	13	TRBV20-1	TRBJ2-1	SARDPIRGAYEQF
many	.	12	TRBV14	TRBJ1-4	ASRLGWGSEKLF